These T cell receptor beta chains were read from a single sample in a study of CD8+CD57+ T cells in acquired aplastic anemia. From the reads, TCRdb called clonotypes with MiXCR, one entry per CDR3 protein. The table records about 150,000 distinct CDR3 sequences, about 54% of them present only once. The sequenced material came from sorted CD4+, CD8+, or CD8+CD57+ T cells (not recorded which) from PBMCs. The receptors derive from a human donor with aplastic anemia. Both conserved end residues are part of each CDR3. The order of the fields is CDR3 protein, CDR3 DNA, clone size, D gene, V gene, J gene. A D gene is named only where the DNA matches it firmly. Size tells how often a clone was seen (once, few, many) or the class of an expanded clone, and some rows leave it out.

CDR3: CASSKSNYGYTF; DNA: TGTGCCAGCAGCAAGTCTAACTATGGCTACACCTTC; size: -; D: -; V: TRBV11-3; J: TRBJ1-2
CDR3: CASSLTGVGTVNSPLHF; DNA: TGTGCCAGCAGCTTGACCGGGGTCGGGACAGTGAATTCACCCCTCCACTTT; size: -; D: TRBD1; V: TRBV5-6; J: TRBJ1-6
CDR3: CASGTVTLKLFF; DNA: TGTGCCAGTGGGACGGTAACACTGAAGCTGTTTTTT; size: -; D: -; V: TRBV19; J: TRBJ2-2
CDR3: CVSSLYSNQPQHF; DNA: TGTGTCAGCAGTTTGTATAGCAATCAGCCCCAGCATTTT; size: -; D: -; V: TRBV12-3/TRBV12-4; J: TRBJ1-5
CDR3: CASSVTGGEAFF; DNA: TGTGCCAGCAGCGTAACAGGGGGCGAAGCTTTCTTT; size: -; D: TRBD1; V: TRBV7-2; J: TRBJ1-1
CDR3: CASTTGGNVGTDTQYF; DNA: TGTGCCAGCACAACAGGGGGCAACGTCGGCACAGATACGCAGTATTTT; size: once; D: TRBD1; V: TRBV4-2; J: TRBJ2-3
CDR3: CATRRGSGDTIYF; DNA: TGCGCCACCAGGAGGGGTTCTGGGGACACCATATATTTT; size: many; D: -; V: TRBV5-1; J: TRBJ1-3
CDR3: CASSQVGIYGYTF; DNA: TGCGCCAGCAGCCAAGTAGGCATCTATGGCTACACCTTC; size: -; D: -; V: TRBV4-3; J: TRBJ1-2
CDR3: CASRGLGNTEAFF; DNA: TGTGCCAGCAGGGGATTAGGGAACACTGAAGCTTTCTTT; size: -; D: -; V: TRBV7-2; J: TRBJ1-1
CDR3: CASSIAGGQGAYEQYF; DNA: TGTGCCAGTAGTATAGCCGGGGGACAGGGGGCCTACGAGCAGTACTTC; size: many; D: TRBD1; V: TRBV19; J: TRBJ2-7